This T cell receptor beta chain was profiled in a study of cytomegalovirus exposure and HLA in healthy donors. Study findings and constraints: In a later analysis, productive TCRs from donors in an Asian-associated ancestry cluster reportedly carried fewer N-insertions than the cohort mean. A missense DCLRE1C variant was associated with V- and J-gene trimming of TCR beta chains in a later analysis, and an independent cohort replicated the association. Sequencing likely caused a cluster of highly shared sequence variants. The listing of fewer than 200 TCR beta chains classed them as cytomegalovirus-associated.

V lost 4 bases, J lost 13 bases, and 15 bases stayed unmatched. CDR3 length: 14 amino acids. In germline, CDR1 is MDHEN, CDR2 SYDVKM. The study ran its PCR with 60 Vbeta and 13 Jbeta primers. The repertoire was sequenced with immunoSEQ multiplex PCR; TCRdb's copy has only in-frame clones and lacks some. The sample comprises about 130,000 clones, approximately 80% of which are singletons, and 1.2% rests with the top ten. As for this clone: Its target is not known.

The sequencing sample was made of PBMCs. The chain couples TRBV28 to TRBJ1-1; TRBD1 matches at 7 bases. The sequence came from a man over 45 in good health and CMV-seronegative. In DNA form, the CDR3 reads TGTGCCAGCAGTTCGATTCCGTCAGGGGGGTTGGGTTTCTTT. This sequence encodes CASSSIPSGGLGFF.